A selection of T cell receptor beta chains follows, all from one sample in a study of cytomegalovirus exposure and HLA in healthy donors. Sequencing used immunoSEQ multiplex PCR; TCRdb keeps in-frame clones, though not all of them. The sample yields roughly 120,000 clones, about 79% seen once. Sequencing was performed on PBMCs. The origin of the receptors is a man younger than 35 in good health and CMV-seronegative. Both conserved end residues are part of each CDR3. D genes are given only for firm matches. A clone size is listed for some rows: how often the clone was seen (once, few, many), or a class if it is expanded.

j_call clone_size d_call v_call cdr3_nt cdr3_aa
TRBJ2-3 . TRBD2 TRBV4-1 TGCGCCAGCAGCCAAGATCAGGGGTGGGGGACTAGCGGGATCGGGGCAGATACGCAGTATTTT CASSQDQGWGTSGIGADTQYF
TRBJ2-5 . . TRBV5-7 TGTGCCAGCAGCCTGACAGAAGAGACCCAGTACTTC CASSLTEETQYF
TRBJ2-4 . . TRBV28 TGTGCCAGCAGTGTAATCACAGGGAATTTCGCCAAAAACATTCAGTACTTC CASSVITGNFAKNIQYF
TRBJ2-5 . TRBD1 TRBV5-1 TGCGCCAGCAGCTTCCAGGGGGAAGAGACCCAGTACTTC CASSFQGEETQYF
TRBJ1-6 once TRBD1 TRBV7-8 TGTGCCAGCAGCTTAGTTGGGACAGGGTCCTATAATTCACCCCTCCACTTT CASSLVGTGSYNSPLHF
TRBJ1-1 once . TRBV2 TGTGCCAGCAGTCTCCTGACGGGGAACACTGAAGCTTTCTTT CASSLLTGNTEAFF
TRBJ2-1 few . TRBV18 TGTGCCAGCTCACCACAGATAACAGGCCAAAGCTCCTACAATGAGCAGTTCTTC CASSPQITGQSSYNEQFF
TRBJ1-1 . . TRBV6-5 TGTGCCAGCAGTTACTCACGGGTCTCTAACACTGAAGCTTTCTTT CASSYSRVSNTEAFF
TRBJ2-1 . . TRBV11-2 TGTGCCAGCAGCTTATCCGGGACTTCTTACAATGAGCAGTTCTTC CASSLSGTSYNEQFF
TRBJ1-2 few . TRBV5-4 TGTGCCAGCAGCTCGCAGTCGGGGGACTATGGCTACACCTTC CASSSQSGDYGYTF
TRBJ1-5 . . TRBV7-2 TGTGCCAGCAGCTTAGCGACAGCCTTTCTCTCGCTTAGCAATCAGCCCCAGCATTTT CASSLATAFLSLSNQPQHF
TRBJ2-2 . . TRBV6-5 TGTGCCAGCAGCCCAGGGGGGTACACCGGGGAGCTGTTTTTT CASSPGGYTGELFF
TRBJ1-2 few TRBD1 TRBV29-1 TGCAGCGTTGACCGAACAGGGGGCGCCTATGGCTACACCTTC CSVDRTGGAYGYTF
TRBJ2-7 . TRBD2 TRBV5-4 TGTGCCACTAAACTAGCGGCTGCCTACGAGCAGTACTTC CATKLAAAYEQYF
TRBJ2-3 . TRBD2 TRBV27 TGTGCCAGCGGATGGGCCTACGGGGGGGCAGATACGCAGTATTTT CASGWAYGGADTQYF
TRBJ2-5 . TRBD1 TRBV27 TGTGCCAGCAGTCCCAGGGGGCGGGAGACCCAGTACTTC CASSPRGRETQYF
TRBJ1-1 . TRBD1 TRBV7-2 TGTGCCAGCAGCTCTCACAGGGGGGAAGCTTTCTTT CASSSHRGEAFF
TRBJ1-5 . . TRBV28 TGTGCCAGCTCCGCATCGGTCCAGCCCCAGCATTTT CASSASVQPQHF
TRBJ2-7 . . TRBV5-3 TGTGCCAGAAGCTTGTTGGCTTACCTTCCCTTCTCCTACGAGCAGTACTTC CARSLLAYLPFSYEQYF
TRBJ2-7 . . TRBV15 TGTGCCACCGGAGGGCAGGGCCTCGGTCGGGAAACCTACGAGCAGTACTTC CATGGQGLGRETYEQYF
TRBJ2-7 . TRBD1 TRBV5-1 TGCGCCAGCAGCGAGGACAGGCCCCACGAGCAGTACTTC CASSEDRPHEQYF
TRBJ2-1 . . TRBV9 TGTGCCAGCAGCTCACAGGGTTACAATGAGCAGTTCTTC CASSSQGYNEQFF
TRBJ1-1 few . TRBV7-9 TGTGCCAGCAGCTTGGGAGATACGGTTTTCTTT CASSLGDTVFF
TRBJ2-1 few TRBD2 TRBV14 TGTGCCAGCAGCCAAGATAATAGCGGGAGACCGTTCTTC CASSQDNSGRPFF
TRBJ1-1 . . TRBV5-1 TGCGCCAGCAGCTTCGACAGGAGCCTGTACACTGAAGCTTTCTTT CASSFDRSLYTEAFF
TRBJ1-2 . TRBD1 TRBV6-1 TGTGCCAGCAGTGAATTTTATCGGGACAGGGTGTATGGCTACACCTTC CASSEFYRDRVYGYTF
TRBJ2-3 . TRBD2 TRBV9 TGTGCCAGCAGCGCTAGCGGAACTAGCACAGATACGCAGTATTTT CASSASGTSTDTQYF
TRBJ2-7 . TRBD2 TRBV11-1 TGTGCCAGCAGCGCTCTTATTACTAGCGGGGCACTCTCCTACGAGCAGTACTTC CASSALITSGALSYEQYF
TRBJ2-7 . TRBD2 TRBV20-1 TGCAGTGCTAAGCGGGAGTACGAGCAGTACTTC CSAKREYEQYF
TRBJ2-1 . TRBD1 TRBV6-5 TGTGCCAGCAGTTCTCCGAGGGACAGGGGAAGGGATGAGCAGTTCTTC CASSSPRDRGRDEQFF
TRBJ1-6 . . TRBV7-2 TGTGCCAGCAGCACAGGTTGGAATTCACCCCTCCACTTT CASSTGWNSPLHF
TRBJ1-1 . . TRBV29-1 TGCAGCGTAGGTGGGGGCAGCACTGAAGCTTTCTTT CSVGGGSTEAFF
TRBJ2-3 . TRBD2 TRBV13 TGTGCCAGCAGCTTGAATAGCGGGAGGACCCACACAGATACGCAGTATTTT CASSLNSGRTHTDTQYF
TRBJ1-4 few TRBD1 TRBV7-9 TGTGCCAGCAGCTTAGCCGGGACAGTAGTCATTAATGAAAAACTGTTTTTT CASSLAGTVVINEKLFF
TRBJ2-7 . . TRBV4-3 TGCGCCAGCAGCGAGGAGGGGGGGGGAACCTACGAGCAGTACTTC CASSEEGGGTYEQYF
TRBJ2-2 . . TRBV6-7 TGTGCCAGCAACCCCAGTACCAACACCGGGGAGCTGTTTTTT CASNPSTNTGELFF
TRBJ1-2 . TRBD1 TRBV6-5 TGTGCCACGCTCCGGGACAGCCCGAACTATGGCTACACCTTC CATLRDSPNYGYTF
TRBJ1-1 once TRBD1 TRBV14 TGTGCCAGCAGCCCGAGACAGGGACCGAACACTGAAGCTTTCTTT CASSPRQGPNTEAFF
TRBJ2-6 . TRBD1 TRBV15 TGTGCCACCAGCAGAGGGCGACAGGGTGCCTACTCTGGGGCCAACGTCCTGACTTTC CATSRGRQGAYSGANVLTF
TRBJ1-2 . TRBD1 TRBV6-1 TGTGCCAGCAGTCCTGACAGGGGCAATGGCTACACCTTC CASSPDRGNGYTF
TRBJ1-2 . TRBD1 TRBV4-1 TGCGCCAGCAGCCGCGTTCCGGGACAGGGTAACTATGGCTACACCTTC CASSRVPGQGNYGYTF
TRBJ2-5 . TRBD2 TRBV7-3 TGTGCCAGCAGCCCCTCCGGGACTAACCCACTGAAATACCAAGAGACCCAGTACTTC CASSPSGTNPLKYQETQYF